The sequence of this T cell receptor beta chain was determined in a study of blood T cell repertoires in COVID-19. Study-level information: COVID-19 samples from acute and convalescent phases originated in the United States, Italy and Spain. T cells, B-cell-depleted T cells, or PBMCs provided the cDNA or gDNA that served as material.

Ages ranged from about 18 to 90 years, with residence in fewer than 25 US areas. Participant-reported clinical history was the basis for cohort assignment. Libraries were prepared by immunoSEQ multiplex PCR; TCRdb keeps only in-frame clonotypes and omits some of them. The data hold about 160,000 clones, with about 84% observed a single time. This CDR3 has 16 amino acids. V lost 6 bases, J lost 2 bases, and 5 bases stayed unmatched. Germline V gene sequence: CDR1 MNHEY, CDR2 SMNVEV (reference sequence). The specimen sequenced was PBMCs or T cells enriched from blood (not recorded which). This TCR was sampled from a woman aged 40 to 50 with acute COVID-19. This chain links TRBV27 with TRBJ2-5; TRBD2 matches at 14 bases. The chain's CDR3 is CASRGLAGAIQETQYF. The CDR3 coding sequence is TGTGCCAGCAGGGGACTAGCGGGAGCGATACAAGAGACCCAGTACTTC.